This T cell receptor (beta chain) was retrieved from a study of early T cells in non-severe SARS-CoV-2 infection. Study context: RNA in bulk from unsorted whole blood was sequenced, and chains were unpaired. Overall study findings and caveats: Private and CD4 specificities were missed by VDJdb matching, skewed to anti-spike CD8.

This clonotype was seen at least ten times. What it binds is unknown. The V gene's germline CDR1 is KGHDR and CDR2 SFDVKD. There are 17 residues in the CDR3. V shed 5 bases, J shed 6 bases, and the junction held 14 bases outside the gene matches. Individual cDNA molecules received unique molecular identifiers during library preparation. TCRdb processed the 5' RACE reads anew with MiXCR; each CDR3 protein has one entry. This table holds tens of thousands of distinct CDR3 sequences, 5.5% to 6% found once. This chain uses TRBV24-1 with TRBJ2-3; 9 bases match TRBD1. Sequenced: whole blood. The receptor was derived from an adult who was a healthcare worker with PCR-confirmed SARS-CoV-2 infection or an uninfected control (not recorded which). CDR3 region: CATSAPSGTGMQDTQYF. The CDR3 DNA sequence: TGTGCCACCAGTGCCCCGTCCGGGACAGGGATGCAGGATACGCAGTATTTT.